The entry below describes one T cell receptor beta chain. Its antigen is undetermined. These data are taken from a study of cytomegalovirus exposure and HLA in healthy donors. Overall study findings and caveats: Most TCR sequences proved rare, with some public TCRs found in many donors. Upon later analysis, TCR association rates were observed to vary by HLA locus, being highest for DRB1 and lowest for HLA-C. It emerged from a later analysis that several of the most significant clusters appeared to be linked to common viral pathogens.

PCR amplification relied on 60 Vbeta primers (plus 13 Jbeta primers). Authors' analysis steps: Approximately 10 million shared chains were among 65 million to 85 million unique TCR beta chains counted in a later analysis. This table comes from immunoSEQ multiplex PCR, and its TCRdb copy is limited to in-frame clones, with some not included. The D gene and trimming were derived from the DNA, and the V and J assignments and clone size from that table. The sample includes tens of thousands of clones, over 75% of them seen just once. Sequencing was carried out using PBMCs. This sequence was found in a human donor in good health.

The DNA for the CDR3 is TGTGCCAGCATCCGGGACTACAGCTACAATGAGCAGTTCTTC. Translating gives CASIRDYSYNEQFF. The chain links TRBV2 to TRBJ2-1, with 7 bases matching TRBD2. The CDR3 extends over 14 amino acids. V lost 7 bases, J lost 3 bases, and 6 bases stayed unmatched. Per the germline V gene, CDR1 is SNHLY and CDR2 is FYNNEI.